The 6 T cell receptor beta chains below come from one sample, sequenced in a study of shared clonotypes between healthy human individuals. Profiled with immunoSEQ multiplex PCR; TCRdb holds only in-frame clones, not every one. The repertoire includes about 2.4 million clones, roughly 93% of them detected once, and around 0.37% sits in the top ten. The sequenced sample consisted of naive CD4+ T cells from PBMCs. Subset defined: CD45RA+ positively selected. These receptors were collected from a man aged 18 to 30 in good health. Some clones in this sample may be carry-over from other donors' samples.

J is TRBJ1-4 and V is TRBV28, with 7 bases identical to TRBD1. V gave up 5 bases and J gave up 7 bases; unmatched junction bases: 10. Germline CDR1 reads MDHEN; CDR2 reads SYDVKM. This CDR3 has 15 amino acids. CDR3 coding DNA: TGTGCCAGCAGTGCCAGGGGGAGGGGCGGTGAAAAACTGTTTTTT. Encoded protein: CASSARGRGGEKLFF.

Notes on this clone: Additional DNA sequences in this sample encode the identical CDR3. The chain employs TRBV7-2 and TRBJ1-5; D call uncertain. Germline-derived CDR1 and CDR2 are SGHTA and FQGNSA. The CDR3 sequence is 15 residues long. With 5 bases removed from V and 1 base from J, the gap between germline ends came to 12 bases. This CDR3 reads CASSPTGRSNQPQHF. CDR3 bases: TGTGCCAGCAGCCCCACCGGACGGAGCAATCAGCCCCAGCATTTT.

The V call is TRBV6-5, the J call TRBJ1-1; D perhaps matches TRBD1 (5 bases). Trimming cost V 0 bases and J 1 base, with 12 bases left between them. Germline CDR1 MNHEY, CDR2 SVGAGI. There are 16 residues in the CDR3. The CDR3, as DNA: TGTGCCAGCAGTTACTCGAGGGTGGGGACGAACACTGAAGCTTTCTTT. It yields the protein CASSYSRVGTNTEAFF.

This sequence joins TRBV9 and TRBJ2-2; D remains ambiguous. V was trimmed by 4 bases and J by 4 bases, leaving 17 bases between them. CDR3 length: 16 residues. CDR1 and CDR2 (germline): SGDLS, YYNGEE. As DNA, the CDR3 is TGTGCCAGCAGCCCCCTTCCTTTACGAGGCACCGGGGAGCTGTTTTTT. This encodes CASSPLPLRGTGELFF.

A single count supports this clone. The chain employs TRBV6-1 and TRBJ1-2; TRBD1 agrees at 7 bases. With 4 bases clipped from V and 0 bases from J, the junction kept 2 bases outside the gene matches. In germline, CDR1 is MNHNS, CDR2 SASEGT. The CDR3 has 14 residues. The CDR3 coding sequence is TGTGCCAGCAGTGTGGGACAGTCTAACTATGGCTACACCTTC. Translating it yields CASSVGQSNYGYTF.

As to this clone: At the DNA level, this CDR3 is encoded by other sequences in the same sample as well. The chain couples TRBV28 to TRBJ1-2, with 8 nucleotides matching TRBD1. In germline, CDR1 is MDHEN, CDR2 SYDVKM. Germline trimming cut 7 bases from V and 4 bases from J; bases unmatched to any gene: 5. The CDR3 consists of 13 residues. The CDR3 nucleotides read TGTGCCAGCACACTACAGGGGGGCTATGGCTACACCTTC. Its translation is CASTLQGGYGYTF.